This TCR beta chain was captured by sequencing in a study of T cell responses to AZD1222 COVID-19 vaccine. Study-wide results and limits: No repertoire was sampled before or during the peak T cell response, only after it.

Sequencing was performed with immunoSEQ multiplex PCR; in TCRdb, only in-frame clones are kept and a portion is missing. The sample records some 96,000 clones, around nine tenths being singletons. Details on this clone: Its target is not known.

The germline V and J ends were trimmed by 6 bases and 3 bases, with 6 bases remaining between them. Germline CDR1 and CDR2: WSHSY and SAAADI. CDR3 size: 12 residues. The receptor was isolated from an adult in good health. This specimen was peripheral blood, taken on day 0 of AZD1222 vaccination. The gene calls are TRBV10-2 and TRBJ2-1, with D uncertain. The CDR3 protein is CASRKYYNEQFF. The CDR3 bases are TGCGCCAGCAGAAAATACTACAATGAGCAGTTCTTC.